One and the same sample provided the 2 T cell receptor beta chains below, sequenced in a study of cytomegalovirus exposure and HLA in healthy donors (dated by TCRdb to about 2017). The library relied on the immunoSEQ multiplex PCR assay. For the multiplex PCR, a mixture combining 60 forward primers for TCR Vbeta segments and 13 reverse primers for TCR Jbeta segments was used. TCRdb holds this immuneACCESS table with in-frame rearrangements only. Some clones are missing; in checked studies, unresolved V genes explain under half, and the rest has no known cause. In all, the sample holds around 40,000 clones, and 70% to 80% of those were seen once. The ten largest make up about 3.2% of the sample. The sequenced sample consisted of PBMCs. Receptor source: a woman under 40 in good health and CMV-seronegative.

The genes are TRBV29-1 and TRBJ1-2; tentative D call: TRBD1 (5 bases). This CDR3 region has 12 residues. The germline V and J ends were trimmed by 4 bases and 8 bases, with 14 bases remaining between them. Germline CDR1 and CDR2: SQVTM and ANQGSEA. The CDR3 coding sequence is TGCAGCGTTGGCCTAAACGGGGGAGGCTACACCTTC. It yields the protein CSVGLNGGGYTF.

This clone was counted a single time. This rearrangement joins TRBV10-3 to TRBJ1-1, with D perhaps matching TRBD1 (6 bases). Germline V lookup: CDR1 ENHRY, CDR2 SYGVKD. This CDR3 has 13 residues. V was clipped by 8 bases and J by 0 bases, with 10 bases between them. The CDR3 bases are TGTGCCATCTTCCAGGGGTTGAACACTGAAGCTTTCTTT. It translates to CAIFQGLNTEAFF.